Below are 9 T cell receptor beta chains sequenced from a single sample in a study of blood T cell repertoires in COVID-19. Clones were read by immunoSEQ multiplex PCR, and TCRdb kept only the in-frame ones, dropping some. Counted here are roughly 110,000 clones, 88% occurring once; the ten biggest clones make up under 7%. What was sequenced was peripheral blood. The source of these receptors is a man between 45 and 60 years old with active or convalescent COVID-19.

The chain recombines TRBV7-2 with TRBJ1-1; perhaps TRBD1 as D (6 bases). Germline CDR1 is SGHTA and CDR2 is FQGNSA. The V gene lost 3 bases and the J gene lost 5 bases, with 10 bases spanning the gap. The CDR3 totals 13 residues. CDR3 amino acids: CASSFTGLTEAFF. CDR3 nucleotide sequence: TGTGCCAGCAGCTTTACAGGGCTAACTGAAGCTTTCTTT.

The chain is built from TRBV5-4 and TRBJ2-2; D is perhaps TRBD1 (6 bases). Germline CDR1 SGHNT, CDR2 YYREEE (reference sequence). V lost 4 bases and J 7 bases, leaving 17 bases between the germline ends. The CDR3 runs to 15 residues. CDR3 coding DNA: TGTGCCAGCAGCCCCCGACAGGCCCGCGGCGGGGAGCTGTTTTTT. Its translation is CASSPRQARGGELFF. Variable domain in full (rest from reference TRBV5-4 and TRBJ2-2): ETGVTQSPTHLIKTRGQQVTLRCSSQSGHNTVSWYQQALGQGPQFIFQYYREEENGRGNFPPRFSGLQFPNYSSELNVNALELDDSALYLCASSPRQARGGELFFGEGSRLTVL.

The rearrangement joins TRBV9 to TRBJ2-1; no clear D gene. Trimming removed 4 bases at V and 0 bases at J, with 11 bases between. There are 15 residues in the CDR3. Germline V gene lookup returns CDR1 SGDLS and CDR2 YYNGEE. The CDR3 DNA sequence: TGTGCCAGCAGCCCCTGGCAAAACTCCTACAATGAGCAGTTCTTC. Translation: CASSPWQNSYNEQFF.

The gene calls are TRBV30 and TRBJ2-7; tentative D call: TRBD1 (6 bases). The CDR3 length is 13 residues. The germline V gene has CDR1 GTSNPN and CDR2 SVGIG (reference sequence). Trimming removed 2 bases from V and 3 bases from J, with 11 bases in between. CDR3 bases: TGTGCCTGGAGTTCGGGACACTTCTACGAGCAGTACTTC. This gives the protein CAWSSGHFYEQYF.

The genes are TRBV30 and TRBJ2-7, with 7 bases aligning to TRBD2. Germline CDR1 reads GTSNPN; CDR2 reads SVGIG (reference sequence). The CDR3 totals 13 residues. V shed 2 bases, J shed 5 bases, and the junction held 6 bases outside the gene matches. The CDR3 reads CAWSYQGGNEQYF. In DNA form, the CDR3 reads TGTGCCTGGAGTTACCAGGGAGGGAACGAGCAGTACTTC.

V gene TRBV7-8 combines with J gene TRBJ2-1; possibly TRBD1 for D (6 bases). The CDR3 is 12 amino acids. CDR1 SGHVS and CDR2 FQNEAQ come from the germline V gene. The V end was cut by 7 bases, the J end by 6 bases, with 10 bases between. The CDR3 loop is CASTKQGNEQFF. The CDR3 bases are TGTGCCAGCACCAAACAGGGCAATGAGCAGTTCTTC. Together with reference TRBV7-8 and TRBJ2-1, the CDR3 gives the full variable domain: GAGVSQSPRYKVAKRGQDVALRCDPISGHVSLFWYQQALGQGPEFLTYFQNEAQLDKSGLPSDRFFAERPEGSVSTLKIQRTQQEDSAVYLCASTKQGNEQFFGPGTRLTVL.

This chain uses TRBV28 with TRBJ1-2; D not certain. Trimming removed 6 bases from V and 4 bases from J, with 12 bases in between. Germline V gene sequence: CDR1 MDHEN, CDR2 SYDVKM. This CDR3 region has 13 residues. CDR3 in DNA: TGTGCCAGCAGGGCCTGGTCAGGCTATGGCTACACCTTC. Residues: CASRAWSGYGYTF.

V and J are TRBV29-1 and TRBJ2-7, with 12 bases fitting TRBD2. Germline V gene data show CDR1 as SQVTM and CDR2 as ANQGSEA. CDR3 length: 16 amino acids. Trimming cost V 1 base and J 0 bases; bases outside gene matches: 4. The CDR3 spells CSVEGLTSGSSYEQYF. CDR3 nucleotides: TGCAGCGTTGAAGGATTGACTAGCGGGAGCTCCTACGAGCAGTACTTC.

CDR3 region: CASSTRLAGEGLEQYF. CDR3 in DNA: TGTGCCAGCAGCACTAGACTAGCGGGAGAGGGCCTCGAGCAGTACTTC. V usage is TRBV4-2 and J usage is TRBJ2-7; 12 positions match TRBD2. The germline CDR1 and CDR2 sequences are LGHNA and YNFKEQ. The CDR3 consists of 16 residues. With 5 bases clipped from V and 6 bases from J, the junction kept 11 bases outside the gene matches.